This is a list of T cell receptor beta chains from one sample in a study of blood T cell repertoires in COVID-19. Sequenced by immunoSEQ multiplex PCR; TCRdb stores in-frame clones only, minus some. In the table there are around 160,000 clones, 85% to 90% of which are singletons. The sample comprised peripheral blood. The source is a human donor in a cohort sampled during active COVID-19. Each CDR3 is given with its conserved first and last residue. The D gene is left open where the match is weak. Only some rows state a clone size, as once, few, many or a class for expanded clones.

d_gene	abundance	v_gene	j_gene	CDR3aa	CDR3nt
TRBD2	once	TRBV7-3	TRBJ2-1	CASSLIGSGRGDEQFF	TGTGCCAGCAGCTTAATAGGTAGCGGGAGAGGAGATGAGCAGTTCTTC
NA	NA	TRBV27	TRBJ1-2	CASSPTQGQFYGYTF	TGTGCCAGCAGTCCGACCCAAGGACAGTTCTATGGCTACACCTTC
TRBD2	NA	TRBV18	TRBJ2-5	CASSRGVSPRETQYF	TGTGCCAGCTCCCGGGGGGTTTCACCGCGGGAGACCCAGTACTTC
TRBD2	NA	TRBV5-4	TRBJ2-6	CASSPGGSGANVLTF	TGTGCCAGCAGCCCGGGGGGCTCTGGGGCCAACGTCCTGACTTTC
NA	few	TRBV30	TRBJ2-7	CAWSPRVEQYF	TGTGCCTGGAGTCCCCGGGTCGAGCAGTACTTC
TRBD2	NA	TRBV5-1	TRBJ2-1	CASSLHGGSWVNEQFF	TGCGCCAGCAGCTTGCATGGCGGGAGTTGGGTCAATGAGCAGTTCTTC
NA	NA	TRBV5-1	TRBJ1-1	CASRTGLNDEAFF	TGCGCCAGCAGAACAGGGCTTAACGATGAAGCTTTCTTT
TRBD1	once	TRBV4-3	TRBJ1-3	CASSPWGTGGDPGNTIYF	TGCGCCAGCAGCCCATGGGGGACAGGGGGCGATCCTGGAAACACCATATATTTT
NA	NA	TRBV28	TRBJ2-5	CASSPQSGQETQYF	TGTGCCAGCAGTCCCCAGTCGGGCCAAGAGACCCAGTACTTC
TRBD1	NA	TRBV11-2	TRBJ2-7	CASSKTGQGAYEQYF	TGTGCCAGCAGCAAAACGGGACAGGGGGCTTACGAGCAGTACTTC
NA	NA	TRBV28	TRBJ2-1	CASSPGRRRFF	TGTGCCAGCAGTCCAGGACGGAGGAGGTTCTTC
NA	NA	TRBV13	TRBJ2-5	CASSGSQETQYF	TGTGCCAGCAGTGGCTCCCAAGAGACCCAGTACTTC
NA	NA	TRBV5-1	TRBJ2-1	CASSPGRGSGWNEQFF	TGCGCCAGCAGCCCCGGCCGGGGGTCAGGTTGGAATGAGCAGTTCTTC
NA	NA	TRBV10-1	TRBJ2-5	CASSGQNRQETQYF	TGCGCCAGCAGTGGTCAAAACAGGCAAGAGACCCAGTACTTC
NA	NA	TRBV7-9	TRBJ2-5	CASSLAKTQYF	TGTGCCAGCAGCTTAGCCAAGACCCAGTACTTC
TRBD1	NA	TRBV5-6	TRBJ1-2	CASSSLDRVGGYTF	TGTGCCAGCAGCTCGCTGGACAGGGTCGGGGGCTACACCTTC